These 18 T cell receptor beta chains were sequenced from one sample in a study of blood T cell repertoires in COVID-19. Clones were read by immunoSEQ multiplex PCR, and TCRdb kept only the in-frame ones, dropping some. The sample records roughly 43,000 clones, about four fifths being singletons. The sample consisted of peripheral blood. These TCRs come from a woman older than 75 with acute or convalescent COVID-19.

CDR3: CASSFIENTIYF. DNA for the CDR3: TGTGCCAGCAGTTTTATAGAAAACACCATATATTTT. V is TRBV12-3 or TRBV12-4 and J is TRBJ1-3; D gene uncertain. This CDR3 is built from 12 residues. Trimming took 3 bases from V and 6 from J, leaving 6 bases between them.

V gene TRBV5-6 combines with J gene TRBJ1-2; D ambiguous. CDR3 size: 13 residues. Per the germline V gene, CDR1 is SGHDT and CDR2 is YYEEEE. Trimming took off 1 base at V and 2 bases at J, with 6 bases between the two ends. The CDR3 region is CASSLLANYGYTF. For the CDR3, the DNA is TGTGCCAGCAGCTTGTTAGCAAACTATGGCTACACCTTC.

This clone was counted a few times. The CDR3 sequence: CASSMGSGTEAFF. The CDR3 DNA follows: TGTGCCAGTAGTATGGGTTCGGGTACTGAAGCTTTCTTT. The chain has TRBV19 and TRBJ1-1; D ambiguous. Germline lookup yields CDR1 LNHDA and CDR2 SQIVND (reference sequence). V was clipped by 3 bases and J by 5 bases, with 10 bases between them. The CDR3 sequence is 13 residues long.

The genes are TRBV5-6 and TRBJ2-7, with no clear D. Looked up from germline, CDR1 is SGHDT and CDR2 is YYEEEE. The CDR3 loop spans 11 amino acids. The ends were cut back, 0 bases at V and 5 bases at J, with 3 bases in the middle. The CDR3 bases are TGTGCCAGCAGCTTGGACAACGAGCAGTACTTC. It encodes CASSLDNEQYF.

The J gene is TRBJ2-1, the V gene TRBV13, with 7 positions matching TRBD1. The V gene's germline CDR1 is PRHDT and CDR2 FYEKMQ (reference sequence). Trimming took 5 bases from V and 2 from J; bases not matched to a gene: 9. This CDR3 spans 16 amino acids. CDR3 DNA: TGTGCCAGCAGCGACCATTACAGGGGACCCTACAATGAGCAGTTCTTC. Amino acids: CASSDHYRGPYNEQFF.

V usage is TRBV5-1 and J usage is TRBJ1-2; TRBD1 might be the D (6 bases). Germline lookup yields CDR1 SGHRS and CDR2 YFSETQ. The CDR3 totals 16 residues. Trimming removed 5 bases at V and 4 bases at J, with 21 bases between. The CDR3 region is CASRTAPAGGTYGYTF. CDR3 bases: TGCGCCAGCAGAACCGCCCCGGCGGGGGGCACCTATGGCTACACCTTC.

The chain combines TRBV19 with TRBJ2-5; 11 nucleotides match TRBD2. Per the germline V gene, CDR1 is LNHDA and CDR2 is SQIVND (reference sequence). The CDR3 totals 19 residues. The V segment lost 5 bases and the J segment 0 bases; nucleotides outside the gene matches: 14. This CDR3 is CASSPRGASGGTYQETQYF. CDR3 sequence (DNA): TGTGCCAGTAGTCCCAGAGGGGCTAGCGGGGGGACGTACCAAGAGACCCAGTACTTC.

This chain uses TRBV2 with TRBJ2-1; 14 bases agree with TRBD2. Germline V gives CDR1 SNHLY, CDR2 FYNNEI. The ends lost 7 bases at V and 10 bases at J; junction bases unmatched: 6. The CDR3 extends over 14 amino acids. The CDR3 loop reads CASTTSGGAKEQFF. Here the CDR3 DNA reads TGTGCCAGCACGACTAGCGGGGGGGCAAAGGAGCAGTTCTTC.

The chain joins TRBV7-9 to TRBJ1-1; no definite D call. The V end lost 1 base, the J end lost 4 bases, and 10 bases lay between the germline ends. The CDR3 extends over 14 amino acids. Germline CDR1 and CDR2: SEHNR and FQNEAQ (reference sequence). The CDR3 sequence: CASSLGGVSTEAFF. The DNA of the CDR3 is TGTGCCAGCAGCTTAGGCGGGGTGAGCACTGAAGCTTTCTTT.

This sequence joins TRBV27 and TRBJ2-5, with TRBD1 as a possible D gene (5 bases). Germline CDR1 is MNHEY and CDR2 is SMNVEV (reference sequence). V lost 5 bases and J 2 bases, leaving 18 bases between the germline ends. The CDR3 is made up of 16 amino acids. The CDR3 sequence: CASSPSPPQGQETQYF. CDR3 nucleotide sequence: TGTGCCAGCAGTCCCTCCCCCCCGCAGGGTCAAGAGACCCAGTACTTC.

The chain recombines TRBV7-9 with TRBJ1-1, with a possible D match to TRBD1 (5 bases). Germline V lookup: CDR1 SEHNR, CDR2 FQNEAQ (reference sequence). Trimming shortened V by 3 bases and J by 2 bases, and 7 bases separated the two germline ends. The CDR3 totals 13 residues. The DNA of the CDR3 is TGTGCCAGCAGCTTCGACAGCAACACTGAAGCTTTCTTT. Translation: CASSFDSNTEAFF.

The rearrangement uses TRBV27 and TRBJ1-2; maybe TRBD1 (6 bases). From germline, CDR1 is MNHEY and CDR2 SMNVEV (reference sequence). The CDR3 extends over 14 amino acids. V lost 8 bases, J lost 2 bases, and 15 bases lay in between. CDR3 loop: CASRGAGGNYGYTF. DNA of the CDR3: TGTGCCAGCCGGGGTGCGGGGGGCAACTATGGCTACACCTTC.

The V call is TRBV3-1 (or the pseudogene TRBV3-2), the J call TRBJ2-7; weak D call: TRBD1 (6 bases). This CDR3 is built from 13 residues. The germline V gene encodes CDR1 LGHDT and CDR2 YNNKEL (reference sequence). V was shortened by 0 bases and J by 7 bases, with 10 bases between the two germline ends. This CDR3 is CASSQDHTGEQYF. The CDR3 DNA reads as TGTGCCAGCAGCCAAGATCATACAGGGGAGCAGTACTTC.

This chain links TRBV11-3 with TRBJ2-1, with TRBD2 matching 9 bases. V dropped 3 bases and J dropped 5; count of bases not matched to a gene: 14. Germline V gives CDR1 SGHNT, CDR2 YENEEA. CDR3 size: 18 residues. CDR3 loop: CASSFPPSSGGYNNEQFF. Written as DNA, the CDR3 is TGTGCCAGCAGCTTCCCTCCCAGTAGCGGGGGATATAACAATGAGCAGTTCTTC.

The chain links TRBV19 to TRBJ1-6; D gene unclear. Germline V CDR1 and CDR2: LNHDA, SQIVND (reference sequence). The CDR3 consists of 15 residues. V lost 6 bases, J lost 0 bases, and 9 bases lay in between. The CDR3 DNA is TGTGCCAGTAGCGTGGAGAGCTCCTATAATTCACCCCTCCACTTT. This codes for CASSVESSYNSPLHF.

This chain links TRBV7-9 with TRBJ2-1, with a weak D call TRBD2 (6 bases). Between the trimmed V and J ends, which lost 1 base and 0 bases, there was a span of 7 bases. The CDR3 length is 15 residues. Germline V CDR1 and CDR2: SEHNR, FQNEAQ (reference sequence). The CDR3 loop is CASSLEGGSYNEQFF. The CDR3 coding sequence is TGTGCCAGCAGCTTAGAGGGAGGCTCCTACAATGAGCAGTTCTTC.

CDR3 protein: CASTPAGDQPQHF. Here the CDR3 DNA reads TGTGCCAGTACGCCGGCGGGAGATCAGCCCCAGCATTTT. J is TRBJ1-5 and V is TRBV19; D is unclear. This CDR3 comprises 13 residues. Trimming shortened V by 7 bases and J by 5 bases, and 12 bases separated the two germline ends. Germline CDR1 and CDR2: LNHDA and SQIVND (reference sequence). The full variable domain, in which reference TRBV19 and TRBJ1-5 provide the parts outside the CDR3, is DGGITQSPKYLFRKEGQNVTLSCEQNLNHDAMYWYRQDPGQGLRLIYYSQIVNDFQKGDIAEGYSVSREKKESFPLTVTSAQKNPTAFYLCASTPAGDQPQHFGDGTRLSIL.

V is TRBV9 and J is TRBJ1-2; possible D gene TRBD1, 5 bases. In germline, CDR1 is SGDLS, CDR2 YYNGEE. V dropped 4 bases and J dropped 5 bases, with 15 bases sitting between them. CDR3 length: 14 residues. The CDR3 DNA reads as TGTGCCAGCAGCCCAGGGTTATGGACGTATGGCTACACCTTC. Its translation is CASSPGLWTYGYTF. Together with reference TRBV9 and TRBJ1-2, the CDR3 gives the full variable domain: DSGVTQTPKHLITATGQRVTLRCSPRSGDLSVYWYQQSLDQGLQFLIQYYNGEERAKGNILERFSAQQFPDLHSELNLSSLELGDSALYFCASSPGLWTYGYTFGSGTRLTVV.